These 18 T cell receptor beta chains came from one sample sequenced in a study of PD-1 blockade in classical Hodgkin lymphoma. Every patient had relapsed following autologous stem cell transplantation, and cohorts differed in brentuximab vedotin exposure. Assay: immunoSEQ multiplex PCR; the TCRdb copy retains only in-frame clones and omits some. This table has roughly 4,500 clones, 50% to 70% appearing once. Sequencing was performed on peripheral blood mononuclear cells (PBMCs), taken at baseline. All receptors derive from a human donor with classical Hodgkin lymphoma.

The rearrangement uses TRBV6-6 and TRBJ2-7; TRBD1 matches at 8 bases. Germline loops: CDR1 MNHNY, CDR2 SVGAGI (reference sequence). With 6 bases clipped from V and 1 base from J, the junction kept 11 bases outside the gene matches. This CDR3 contains 16 residues. The CDR3 sequence: CASSFSGGISSYEQYF. The CDR3 DNA follows: TGTGCCAGCAGCTTCTCAGGGGGCATAAGTTCCTACGAGCAGTACTTC.

CDR3 residues: CAWSVGQGYNEQFF. DNA of the CDR3: TGTGCCTGGAGCGTGGGACAGGGTTACAATGAGCAGTTCTTC. The chain recombines TRBV30 with TRBJ2-1, with 9 bases identical to TRBD1. CDR3 length equals 14 residues. After removal of 3 bases from V and 4 bases from J, the junction contained 4 bases not matched to a gene. The germline V gene has CDR1 GTSNPN and CDR2 SVGIG (reference sequence).

The chain uses TRBV28 and TRBJ2-1, with 7 nucleotides matching TRBD2. CDR1 is MDHEN, CDR2 SYDVKM, per germline. CDR3 size: 15 residues. Unmatched junction bases numbered 6, after V lost 3 bases and J lost 4 bases. CDR3 amino acids: CASSFTSVGYNEQFF. Written as DNA, the CDR3 is TGTGCCAGCAGTTTTACTAGCGTGGGTTACAATGAGCAGTTCTTC.

The rearrangement joins TRBV19 to TRBJ2-3, with 9 bases aligning to TRBD2. This CDR3 has 12 amino acids. The junction had 4 bases not matched to a gene; V was cut back by 5 bases and J by 10 bases. Germline values: CDR1 LNHDA, CDR2 SQIVND (reference sequence). The CDR3 DNA sequence: TGTGCCAGTAGTCCCAAGCGGGAGGCGCAGTATTTT. It translates to CASSPKREAQYF.

As regards this clone: This sample includes further DNA sequences coding for the same CDR3. The chain recombines TRBV5-1 with TRBJ2-3, with 9 nucleotides matching TRBD1. The CDR3 extends over 15 amino acids. The V segment lost 2 bases and the J segment 2 bases; nucleotides outside the gene matches: 3. The germline CDR1 and CDR2 sequences are SGHRS and YFSETQ. The CDR3 is CASSLGQGPTDTQYF. CDR3 nucleotides: TGCGCCAGCAGCTTAGGACAGGGGCCCACAGATACGCAGTATTTT.

J is TRBJ2-1 and V is TRBV7-3; D may match TRBD1 or TRBD2 (5 bases each). Germline CDR1 is SGHTA and CDR2 is FQGTGA. Trimming pared 5 bases from V and 0 bases from J, leaving 14 bases between. The CDR3 sequence is 16 residues long. DNA of the CDR3: TGTGCCAGCAGCCCCCACCGGGACGGCTCCTACAATGAGCAGTTCTTC. This encodes CASSPHRDGSYNEQFF.

This clone was counted only a few times. The rearrangement links TRBV6-6 to TRBJ1-5; D uncertain. V lost 8 bases, J lost 6 bases, and 11 bases lay in between. Germline V gene lookup returns CDR1 MNHNY and CDR2 SVGAGI (reference sequence). This CDR3 comprises 12 residues. The CDR3 DNA follows: TGTGCCAGCCGGACGCTCGGTCAGCCCCAGCATTTT. The encoded protein is CASRTLGQPQHF.

The chain employs TRBV7-9 and TRBJ2-3; D is unresolved. Germline CDR1 reads SEHNR; CDR2 reads FQNEAQ (reference sequence). This CDR3 has 15 residues. The V end was cut by 5 bases, the J end by 1 base, with 13 bases between. The DNA of the CDR3 is TGTGCCAGCAGCCCCGGGTCCAAACGCACAGATACGCAGTATTTT. Translating it yields CASSPGSKRTDTQYF.

In DNA form, the CDR3 reads TGTGCCTGGAGTAGGTACAGGGGGGACGAGACCCAGTACTTC. It encodes CAWSRYRGDETQYF. The V call is TRBV30, the J call TRBJ2-5; TRBD1 matches 8 bases. CDR1 and CDR2 (germline): GTSNPN, SVGIG (reference sequence). Trimming at V came to 2 bases and at J to 5 bases, leaving 7 bases not matched to a gene. The CDR3 contains 14 residues.

The CDR3 spells CASSLSTDTQYF. The CDR3 DNA reads as TGTGCCAGCAGTTTAAGCACAGATACGCAGTATTTT. The rearrangement joins TRBV5-6 to TRBJ2-3; the D is unclear. Trimming removed 5 bases from V and 0 bases from J, with 4 bases in between. The CDR3 runs to 12 residues. Germline V CDR1 and CDR2: SGHDT, YYEEEE.

The chain employs TRBV6-5 and TRBJ1-1; 9 positions agree with TRBD1. V was pared by 6 bases and J by 4 bases, with 6 bases of the junction left unmatched. The CDR3 extends over 14 amino acids. Germline CDR1 MNHEY, CDR2 SVGAGI. CDR3 protein: CASSLGTGITEAFF. DNA for the CDR3: TGTGCCAGCAGCCTCGGGACAGGGATCACTGAAGCTTTCTTT.

The chain carries TRBV6-5 and TRBJ2-7; D not certain. The germline V and J ends were trimmed by 6 bases and 2 bases, with 14 bases remaining between them. This CDR3 contains 14 residues. Per the germline V gene, CDR1 is MNHEY and CDR2 is SVGAGI. This CDR3 reads CASRAVWDTYEQYF. CDR3 sequence (DNA): TGTGCCAGCAGGGCGGTGTGGGATACCTACGAGCAGTACTTC.

This clone was observed a handful of times. The chain carries TRBV10-3 and TRBJ1-1; tentatively, D is TRBD1 (6 bases). The V and J ends lost 0 bases and 0 bases respectively, with 17 bases between them. CDR3 length equals 18 residues. CDR1 and CDR2 from the germline V gene are ENHRY and SYGVKD. CDR3 residues: CAISESRFKGEMNTEAFF. In DNA form, the CDR3 reads TGTGCCATCAGTGAGTCGCGTTTTAAGGGGGAGATGAACACTGAAGCTTTCTTT.

The V call is TRBV19, the J call TRBJ2-3, with 7 bases lining up with TRBD1. This CDR3 region has 17 residues. Germline-derived CDR1 and CDR2 are LNHDA and SQIVND (reference sequence). V was clipped by 3 bases and J by 2 bases; unmatched bases: 11. This chain's CDR3 is CASSIDGVGTATDTQYF. CDR3 sequence (DNA): TGTGCCAGTAGTATCGACGGGGTGGGGACAGCCACAGATACGCAGTATTTT. Together with reference TRBV19 and TRBJ2-3, the CDR3 gives the full variable domain: DGGITQSPKYLFRKEGQNVTLSCEQNLNHDAMYWYRQDPGQGLRLIYYSQIVNDFQKGDIAEGYSVSREKKESFPLTVTSAQKNPTAFYLCASSIDGVGTATDTQYFGPGTRLTVL.

V is TRBV14 and J is TRBJ2-1; TRBD2 agrees at 14 bases. CDR3 size: 16 residues. V lost 1 base and J lost 6; bases outside the gene matches: 2. The germline gives CDR1 SGHDN, CDR2 FVKESK. The CDR3 DNA sequence: TGTGCCAGCAGCCAAGGACTAGCGGGAGGGCCCAATGAGCAGTTCTTC. This codes for CASSQGLAGGPNEQFF.

The chain links TRBV6-1 to TRBJ1-2; D remains unclear. Germline V gene lookup returns CDR1 MNHNS and CDR2 SASEGT. Trimming removed 2 bases at V and 4 bases at J, with 5 bases between. CDR3 length equals 12 residues. The CDR3 region is CASSEMVYGYTF. CDR3 in DNA: TGTGCCAGCAGTGAAATGGTCTATGGCTACACCTTC.

In this sample, this clone is medium-sized. This sequence joins TRBV5-6 and TRBJ1-5; 7 nucleotides align to TRBD1. J was trimmed by 3 bases and V by 0 bases; bases with no gene match: 9. Per germline, CDR1 SGHDT and CDR2 YYEEEE. The CDR3 covers 17 residues. CDR3 DNA sequence: TGTGCCAGCAGCTTGGCCGGGGGGACAGCGATCAATCAGCCCCAGCATTTT. Its translation: CASSLAGGTAINQPQHF.

This chain connects TRBV21-1 to TRBJ1-1; the table calls TRBD1, which could not be checked here. TRBV21-1 represents a pseudogene. The CDR3 has 16 residues. The CDR3 spells CASSKDTGPRAAEAFF. The DNA for the CDR3 is TGTGCCAGCAGCAAGGATACAGGGCCCAGGGCTGCTGAAGCTTTCTTT.